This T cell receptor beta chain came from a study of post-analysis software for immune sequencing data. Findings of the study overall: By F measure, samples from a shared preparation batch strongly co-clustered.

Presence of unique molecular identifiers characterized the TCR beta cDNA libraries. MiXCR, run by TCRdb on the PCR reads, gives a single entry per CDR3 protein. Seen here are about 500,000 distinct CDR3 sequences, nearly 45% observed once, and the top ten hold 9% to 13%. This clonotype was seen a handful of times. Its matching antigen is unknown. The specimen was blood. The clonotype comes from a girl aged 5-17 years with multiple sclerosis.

Here the CDR3 reads CASSDRTGIGGYTF. CDR3 DNA sequence: TGTGCCAGCAGTGACAGGACGGGGATCGGTGGCTACACCTTC. This sequence joins TRBV6-1 and TRBJ1-2, with unresolved D. This CDR3 has 14 amino acids. V shed 3 bases and J shed 7 bases, with 15 bases lying between them. Germline-derived CDR1 and CDR2 are MNHNS and SASEGT.